Each of the 24 T cell receptor beta chains below was sequenced from the same sample in a study of T cell repertoires in cytomegalovirus infection. TCRdb re-derived calls from the reads in MiXCR, one entry per CDR3 protein. In the table there are under 800,000 distinct CDR3 sequences, roughly a quarter of which are singletons. Sequencing used CD8+ T cells from PBMCs. These receptors were taken from a human donor in good health (CMV status not recorded). Some clones in this sample may be carry-over from other donors' samples.

This clonotype appeared a few times. The V and J genes are TRBV10-3 and TRBJ1-5; D ambiguous. Trimming pared 0 bases from V and 3 bases from J, leaving 6 bases between. Germline CDR1 and CDR2: ENHRY and SYGVKD. This CDR3 spans 14 amino acids. CDR3 in amino acids: CAISESNYNQPQHF. Here the CDR3 DNA reads TGTGCCATCAGTGAGTCGAACTACAATCAGCCCCAGCATTTT.

In this sample, this clonotype turned up many times. This chain joins TRBV7-8 and TRBJ2-3; 15 bases are shared with TRBD2. This CDR3 has 16 residues. V dropped 5 bases and J dropped 9; count of bases not matched to a gene: 9. Per the germline V gene, CDR1 is SGHVS and CDR2 is FQNEAQ. The CDR3 spells CASSRTSGGAADTQYF. The CDR3 DNA reads TGTGCCAGCAGCCGGACTAGCGGGGGGGCCGCGGACACGCAGTATTTT.

This clonotype was observed many times. The V call is TRBV19, the J call TRBJ2-1; 12 bases fit TRBD2. The J segment lost 8 bases and the V segment lost 10 bases, leaving 9 bases of the junction unmatched. This CDR3 has 14 residues. CDR1 and CDR2 from the germline V gene are LNHDA and SQIVND (reference sequence). CDR3 nucleotide sequence: TGTGCCACCCCGACTAGCGGGGGAGGCTATGAGCAGTTCTTC. Amino acid sequence: CATPTSGGGYEQFF.

The rearrangement links TRBV27 to TRBJ2-3; the D gene is possibly TRBD1 (5 bases). The CDR3 sequence is 16 residues long. CDR1 and CDR2 from the germline V gene are MNHEY and SMNVEV (reference sequence). V was shortened by 5 bases and J by 4 bases, with 19 bases between the two germline ends. CDR3 sequence: CASSVLAGKAADTQYF. CDR3 DNA: TGTGCCAGCAGTGTTCTCGCAGGGAAGGCGGCAGATACGCAGTATTTT.

This clonotype has only a few counts. The V gene is TRBV29-1, the J gene TRBJ2-7; 9 bases align to TRBD2. The CDR3 contains 13 residues. Losses at the gene ends were 5 bases for V and 2 bases for J; bases not matched to a gene: 4. Germline lookup yields CDR1 SQVTM and CDR2 ANQGSEA. The CDR3 is CSVSGGTTYEQYF. The CDR3 DNA reads TGCAGCGTTAGCGGGGGGACCACCTACGAGCAGTACTTC.

This clonotype showed up just once. The V call is TRBV28, the J call TRBJ2-5; tentative D call: TRBD1 (5 bases). Germline CDR1 is MDHEN and CDR2 is SYDVKM. V lost 10 bases, J lost 9 bases, and 21 bases lay in between. The CDR3 contains 13 residues. The CDR3 reads CANRSLPAEAQYF. CDR3 nucleotides: TGTGCCAACAGGAGCCTCCCCGCTGAGGCCCAGTACTTC.

This clonotype has a count of ten or more. The CDR3 loop reads CASSSPTLAGGLETQYF. The CDR3 region has the DNA TGTGCCAGCAGCTCGCCAACACTAGCGGGGGGGCTGGAGACCCAGTACTTC. This rearrangement joins TRBV7-9 to TRBJ2-5; 13 positions match TRBD2. The J segment lost 5 bases and the V segment lost 4 bases, leaving 10 bases of the junction unmatched. The germline V gene encodes CDR1 SEHNR and CDR2 FQNEAQ (reference sequence). This CDR3 is 17 amino acids long.

This clonotype was seen at least ten times. The rearrangement uses TRBV7-2 and TRBJ2-1; 8 positions match TRBD1. The CDR3 totals 14 residues. CDR1 and CDR2 from the germline V gene are SGHTA and FQGNSA. Losses at the gene ends were 5 bases for V and 7 bases for J; bases not matched to a gene: 7. Here the CDR3 reads CASSPWTGTNEQFF. CDR3 bases: TGTGCCAGCAGCCCTTGGACAGGGACGAATGAGCAGTTCTTC.

V is TRBV13 and J is TRBJ2-1, with 14 bases matching TRBD2. Germline trimming cut 5 bases from V and 9 bases from J; bases unmatched to any gene: 6. Germline V gives CDR1 PRHDT, CDR2 FYEKMQ (reference sequence). This CDR3 is built from 15 residues. CDR3 region: CASSRLAGGRVEQFF. The DNA of the CDR3 is TGTGCCAGCAGCAGACTAGCGGGGGGGCGGGTTGAGCAGTTCTTC.

This clonotype came up a few times. The chain uses TRBV29-1 and TRBJ1-2; 12 nucleotides match TRBD1. Trimming removed 4 bases from V and 7 bases from J; junction bases left unmatched: 4. Germline V lookup: CDR1 SQVTM, CDR2 ANQGSEA. The CDR3 loop spans 13 amino acids. In nucleotides, the CDR3 is TGCAGCGTTGTGTGGGACAGGGGGCCTGGCTACACCTTC. It encodes CSVVWDRGPGYTF.

This chain uses TRBV20-1 with TRBJ1-1; tentatively, D is TRBD1 (6 bases). This CDR3 region has 14 residues. CDR1 and CDR2 from the germline V gene are DFQATT and SNEGSKA (reference sequence). The V end was cut by 2 bases, the J end by 6 bases, with 16 bases between. In nucleotides, the CDR3 is TGCAGTGCTAGACCCACAGGGAGAGGTGCTGAAGCTTTCTTT. It is translated as CSARPTGRGAEAFF.

This clonotype was detected only a few times. V and J are TRBV4-3 and TRBJ1-6, with 7 bases identical to TRBD1. This CDR3 is 20 amino acids long. Germline CDR1 is LGHNA and CDR2 is YSLEER. V shed 0 bases and J 4 bases; nucleotides not matched to a gene: 15. CDR3 coding DNA: TGCGCCAGCAGCCAAGAAAGAAGGGGGCCAATGTCCCTTTATAATTCACCCCTCCACTTT. This gives the protein CASSQERRGPMSLYNSPLHF.

This chain connects TRBV27 to TRBJ2-3, with 10 bases lining up with TRBD2. Unmatched junction bases numbered 6, after V lost 4 bases and J lost 5 bases. This CDR3 contains 15 residues. Looked up from germline, CDR1 is MNHEY and CDR2 is SMNVEV (reference sequence). The DNA for the CDR3 is TGTGCCAGCAGTTGGTCTAGCGGGGGACAAGATACGCAGTATTTT. Amino acids: CASSWSSGGQDTQYF.

This clonotype was counted between two and nine times. The V gene is TRBV3-1, the J gene TRBJ2-7; D is undetermined. The CDR3 is 14 residues long. Per the germline V gene, CDR1 is LGHDT and CDR2 is YNNKEL (reference sequence). With 0 bases removed from V and 0 bases from J, the gap between germline ends came to 6 bases. CDR3 DNA: TGTGCCAGCAGCCAAGATCTTTCCTCCTACGAGCAGTACTTC. Translation: CASSQDLSSYEQYF.

The sample holds many counts of this clonotype. The chain is built from TRBV10-3 and TRBJ2-7, with D uncertain. Trimming pared 3 bases from V and 1 base from J, leaving 7 bases between. The CDR3 extends over 13 amino acids. Germline V lookup: CDR1 ENHRY, CDR2 SYGVKD. The CDR3, as DNA: TGTGCCATCAGTGATTCCGGATCCTACGAGCAGTACTTC. This sequence encodes CAISDSGSYEQYF.

The chain recombines TRBV14 with TRBJ2-2, with D hard to call. Trimming pared 2 bases from V and 0 bases from J, leaving 10 bases between. Germline V gene sequence: CDR1 SGHDN, CDR2 FVKESK. The CDR3 consists of 16 residues. CDR3 coding DNA: TGTGCCAGCAGCCAACTGGCGACATCGAACACCGGGGAGCTGTTTTTT. Translation gives CASSQLATSNTGELFF.

The V call is TRBV6-2 or TRBV6-3, the J call TRBJ1-2, with a tentative D call TRBD1 (6 bases). This CDR3 has 14 amino acids. V lost 7 bases to trimming and J lost 0 bases, with 12 bases between them. Germline loops: CDR1 MNHEY, CDR2 SVGEGT. The CDR3 loop is CASKEQGSNYGYTF. The DNA for the CDR3 is TGTGCCAGCAAAGAACAGGGCTCTAACTATGGCTACACCTTC.

The chain links TRBV27 to TRBJ2-2; D may be TRBD2 (6 bases). The CDR3 covers 15 residues. Germline V gene sequence: CDR1 MNHEY, CDR2 SMNVEV (reference sequence). V lost 0 bases to trimming and J lost 4 bases, with 9 bases between them. For the CDR3, the DNA is TGTGCCAGCAGTTTATCGGGACTCAGCACCGGGGAGCTGTTTTTT. It codes for CASSLSGLSTGELFF.

This clonotype was picked up a small number of times. The chain couples TRBV6-5 to TRBJ2-2, with D unresolved. Germline V lookup: CDR1 MNHEY, CDR2 SVGAGI. V lost 0 bases, J lost 4 bases, and 6 bases lay in between. The CDR3 covers 14 residues. The CDR3 spells CASSYSTSTGELFF. The CDR3 DNA reads as TGTGCCAGCAGTTACTCGACATCCACCGGGGAGCTGTTTTTT.

For this clonotype: An end of the junction does not agree with germline; a read error may underlie this. The V call is TRBV14, the J call TRBJ1-1; D gene unclear. The CDR3 consists of 14 residues. CDR1 SGHDN and CDR2 FVKESK come from the germline V gene. In DNA form, the CDR3 reads TGTCCCAGCAGCCTAGGGTACTATAACACTGAAGCTTTCTTT. Amino acids: CPSSLGYYNTEAFF.

This CDR3 reads CSGVLRGGAREQFF. The CDR3 nucleotides are TGCAGCGGGGTGTTGCGCGGGGGGGCACGAGAGCAGTTCTTC. This chain joins TRBV29-1 and TRBJ2-1; TRBD2 matches 9 bases. Germline-derived CDR1 and CDR2 are SQVTM and ANQGSEA. The CDR3 runs to 14 residues. Trimming took 7 bases from V and 10 from J; bases not matched to a gene: 14.

V usage is TRBV20-1 and J usage is TRBJ1-1; possibly TRBD1 for D (5 bases). The germline CDR1 and CDR2 sequences are DFQATT and SNEGSKA (reference sequence). V was shortened by 0 bases and J by 1 base, with 21 bases between the two germline ends. This CDR3 spans 18 amino acids. The DNA of the CDR3 is TGCAGTGCTAGAGACCGCGAGCAGGGAGGAGGATGGAACACTGAAGCTTTCTTT. Translating it yields CSARDREQGGGWNTEAFF.

The chain has TRBV2 and TRBJ2-1, with 13 bases matching TRBD2. Losses at the gene ends were 8 bases for V and 7 bases for J; bases not matched to a gene: 5. The CDR3 is 14 residues long. The germline V gene has CDR1 SNHLY and CDR2 FYNNEI. This CDR3 is CASGGTSGVNEQFF. Here the CDR3 DNA reads TGTGCCAGCGGCGGGACTAGCGGGGTAAATGAGCAGTTCTTC.

This clonotype was found a few times. This chain connects TRBV20-1 to TRBJ2-1, with a weak D call TRBD1 (6 bases). Germline values: CDR1 DFQATT, CDR2 SNEGSKA (reference sequence). Trimming left V 6 bases short and J 5 bases short, with 17 bases between. This CDR3 has 14 amino acids. CDR3 protein: CSAPGTRVNNEQFF. DNA of the CDR3: TGCAGTGCACCAGGGACAAGGGTAAACAATGAGCAGTTCTTC.